These 16 T cell receptor beta chains share one sample of origin, sequenced in a study of shared clonotypes between healthy human individuals. Sequenced by immunoSEQ multiplex PCR; TCRdb stores in-frame clones only, minus some. The sample has 2.3 million or so clones, roughly 93% seen once. The sample was naive CD4+ T cells from PBMCs. Regarding subset: CD45RA+ positively selected. Receptor source: a man between 18 and 29 years old in good health. Some clones in this sample may be carry-over from other donors' samples.

The J gene is TRBJ2-7, the V gene TRBV7-2; D remains unclear. V lost 5 bases, J lost 3 bases, and 14 bases lay in between. The CDR3 runs to 14 residues. The V gene's germline CDR1 is SGHTA and CDR2 FQGNSA. DNA of the CDR3: TGTGCCAGCAGCGCCCGGAAGCACGACTACGAGCAGTACTTC. Translating it yields CASSARKHDYEQYF.

This chain connects TRBV5-4 to TRBJ1-1; D gene unclear. Germline V lookup: CDR1 SGHNT, CDR2 YYREEE (reference sequence). The CDR3 consists of 12 residues. V was trimmed by 2 bases and J by 5 bases, leaving 7 bases between them. In nucleotides, the CDR3 is TGTGCCAGCAGCTTTCAAAAAACTGAAGCTTTCTTT. As protein: CASSFQKTEAFF.

The gene calls are TRBV29-1 and TRBJ1-1; D is perhaps TRBD1 (5 bases). The germline V gene encodes CDR1 SQVTM and CDR2 ANQGSEA. The CDR3 sequence is 12 residues long. V dropped 5 bases and J dropped 6 bases, with 13 bases sitting between them. CDR3 in DNA: TGCAGCGTTCGACCAGGGCACGCTGAAGCTTTCTTT. It yields the protein CSVRPGHAEAFF.

This sequence joins TRBV7-3 and TRBJ2-5, with 8 bases matching TRBD1. This CDR3 has 15 amino acids. The V segment lost 3 bases and the J segment 4 bases; nucleotides outside the gene matches: 7. Per germline, CDR1 SGHTA and CDR2 FQGTGA. CDR3: CASSLGPGQGETQYF. CDR3 DNA: TGTGCCAGCAGCTTGGGGCCCGGACAGGGAGAGACCCAGTACTTC.

The chain joins TRBV25-1 to TRBJ1-6, with D perhaps matching TRBD1 (5 bases). The CDR3 sequence is 14 residues long. Trimming stripped 4 bases from V and 2 bases from J, with 6 bases between. Germline loops: CDR1 MGHDK, CDR2 SYGVNS. The CDR3 region has the DNA TGTGCCAGCAGTGCGACAGCCTATAATTCACCCCTCCACTTT. Protein product: CASSATAYNSPLHF.

The chain has TRBV5-1 and TRBJ1-1, with TRBD1 as a possible D gene (5 bases). CDR3 length equals 16 residues. The V end lost 4 bases, the J end lost 2 bases, and 18 bases lay between the germline ends. Per germline, CDR1 SGHRS and CDR2 YFSETQ. The CDR3 is CASSPRGGDFNTEAFF. The CDR3 nucleotides read TGCGCCAGCAGCCCCCGGGGCGGTGATTTTAACACTGAAGCTTTCTTT.

CDR3 nucleotides: TGCAGCGTTTCCCTGGGGGGGACAGGGGCCACCGGGGAGCTGTTTTTT. It translates to CSVSLGGTGATGELFF. The chain has TRBV29-1 and TRBJ2-2; the match to TRBD1 covers 10 bases. The V and J ends lost 5 bases and 4 bases, in that order; junction bases with no gene match: 10. The length of the CDR3 is 16 residues. The germline CDR1 and CDR2 sequences are SQVTM and ANQGSEA.

This sequence joins TRBV7-3 and TRBJ2-7, with 8 bases matching TRBD2. From germline, CDR1 is SGHTA and CDR2 FQGTGA. Germline trimming cut 1 base from V and 9 bases from J; bases unmatched to any gene: 14. The CDR3 covers 16 residues. The CDR3 here is CASSLMRLAGSSGQYF. In DNA form, the CDR3 reads TGTGCCAGCAGCTTAATGAGGTTAGCGGGGTCAAGTGGGCAGTACTTC.

The chain joins TRBV7-9 to TRBJ2-2; D unresolved. The V end was cut by 0 bases, the J end by 12 bases, with 14 bases between. The CDR3 runs to 14 residues. From germline, CDR1 is SEHNR and CDR2 FQNEAQ (reference sequence). Written as DNA, the CDR3 is TGTGCCAGCAGCTTAGCCGGAATTAGGGTGCAGCTGTTTTTT. It yields the protein CASSLAGIRVQLFF.

This sequence joins TRBV7-3 and TRBJ2-1, with D hard to call. The CDR3 is made up of 13 amino acids. Per germline, CDR1 SGHTA and CDR2 FQGTGA. Trimming left V 1 base short and J 6 bases short, with 7 bases between. The chain's CDR3 is CASSLNPFNEQFF. The DNA of the CDR3 is TGTGCCAGCAGCTTAAACCCGTTCAATGAGCAGTTCTTC.

The chain employs TRBV7-3 and TRBJ2-2; D remains unclear. The length of the CDR3 is 16 residues. Trimming cost V 5 bases and J 0 bases, with 13 bases left between them. CDR1 is SGHTA, CDR2 FQGTGA, per germline. The DNA of the CDR3 is TGTGCCAGCAGCCCAGGTTGGGGTTCGAACACCGGGGAGCTGTTTTTT. The encoded protein is CASSPGWGSNTGELFF.

The J gene is TRBJ2-7, the V gene TRBV5-1, with D possibly TRBD1 on 5 matching bases. Germline V gives CDR1 SGHRS, CDR2 YFSETQ. CDR3 length: 12 residues. Trimming left V 1 base short and J 6 bases short, with 8 bases between. The CDR3 nucleotides read TGCGCCAGCAGCTTGCCAGGGTTCGAGCAGTACTTC. This translates into CASSLPGFEQYF.

The chain couples TRBV27 to TRBJ2-5; 10 positions agree with TRBD2. CDR3 length: 16 amino acids. Germline V CDR1 and CDR2: MNHEY, SMNVEV (reference sequence). V lost 6 bases and J lost 4; bases outside the gene matches: 11. The CDR3 region has the DNA TGTGCCAGCAGACGAATAAGCGGGAGGGCCGTAGAGACCCAGTACTTC. Encoded protein: CASRRISGRAVETQYF.

The rearrangement joins TRBV25-1 to TRBJ2-7, with no clear D. This CDR3 has 15 residues. The ends were cut back, 7 bases at V and 6 bases at J, with 22 bases in the middle. Germline-derived CDR1 and CDR2 are MGHDK and SYGVNS. The CDR3 DNA follows: TGTGCCAGCACCAGCCCTGGGTCAGAAGGGTCCGAGCAGTACTTC. Protein: CASTSPGSEGSEQYF.

The V gene is TRBV14, the J gene TRBJ2-2; tentatively, D is TRBD1 (6 bases). CDR1 is SGHDN, CDR2 FVKESK, per germline. Trimming took 4 bases from V and 4 from J, leaving 16 bases between them. CDR3 size: 16 residues. This CDR3 reads CASSRLTGMGTGELFF. The CDR3 nucleotides read TGTGCCAGCAGCCGACTCACAGGGATGGGCACCGGGGAGCTGTTTTTT.

The gene calls are TRBV20-1 and TRBJ1-1; D is uncertain. The germline V gene has CDR1 DFQATT and CDR2 SNEGSKA (reference sequence). The CDR3 length is 11 residues. The germline V and J ends were trimmed by 4 bases and 8 bases, with 11 bases remaining between them. Here the CDR3 DNA reads TGCAGTGCTAAAGACCGCGCCGAAGCTTTCTTT. Protein: CSAKDRAEAFF.